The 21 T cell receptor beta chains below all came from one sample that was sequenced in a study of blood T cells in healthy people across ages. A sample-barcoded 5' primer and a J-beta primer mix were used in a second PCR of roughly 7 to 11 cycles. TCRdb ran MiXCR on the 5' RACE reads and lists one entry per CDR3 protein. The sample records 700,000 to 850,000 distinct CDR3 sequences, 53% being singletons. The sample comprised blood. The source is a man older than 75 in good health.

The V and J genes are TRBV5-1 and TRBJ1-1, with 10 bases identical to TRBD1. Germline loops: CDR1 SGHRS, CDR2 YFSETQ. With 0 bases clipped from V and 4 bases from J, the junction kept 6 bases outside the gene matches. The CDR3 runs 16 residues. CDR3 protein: CASSLAIGQGGTEAFF. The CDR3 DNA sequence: TGCGCCAGCAGCTTGGCTATTGGACAGGGGGGCACTGAAGCTTTCTTT.

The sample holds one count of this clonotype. CDR3 residues: CSVVRGQSNEKLFF. CDR3 coding DNA: TGCAGCGTTGTTCGCGGACAATCTAATGAAAAACTGTTTTTT. The V call is TRBV29-1, the J call TRBJ1-4; the D gene is possibly TRBD1 (5 bases). Trimming took off 4 bases at V and 3 bases at J, with 12 bases between the two ends. The CDR3 sequence is 14 residues long. Germline V gene lookup returns CDR1 SQVTM and CDR2 ANQGSEA.

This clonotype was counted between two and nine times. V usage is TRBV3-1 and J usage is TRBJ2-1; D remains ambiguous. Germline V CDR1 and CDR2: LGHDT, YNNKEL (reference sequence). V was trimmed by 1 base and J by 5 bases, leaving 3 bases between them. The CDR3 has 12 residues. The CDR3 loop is CASSQVDNEQFF. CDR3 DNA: TGTGCCAGCAGCCAAGTTGACAATGAGCAGTTCTTC.

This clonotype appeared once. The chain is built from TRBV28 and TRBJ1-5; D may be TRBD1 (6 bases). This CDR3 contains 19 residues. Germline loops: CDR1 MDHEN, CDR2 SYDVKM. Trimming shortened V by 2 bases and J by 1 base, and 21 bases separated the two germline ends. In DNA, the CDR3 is TGTGCCAGCAGTTTAGATGGCTTGAGCAGGGGTCGAAGCAATCAGCCCCAGCATTTT. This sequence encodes CASSLDGLSRGRSNQPQHF.

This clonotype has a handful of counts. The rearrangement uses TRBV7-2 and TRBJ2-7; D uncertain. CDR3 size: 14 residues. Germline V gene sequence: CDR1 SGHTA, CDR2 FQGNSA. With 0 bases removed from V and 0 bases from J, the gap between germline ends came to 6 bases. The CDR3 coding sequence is TGTGCCAGCAGCTTAGCGAGCTACTCCTACGAGCAGTACTTC. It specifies CASSLASYSYEQYF.

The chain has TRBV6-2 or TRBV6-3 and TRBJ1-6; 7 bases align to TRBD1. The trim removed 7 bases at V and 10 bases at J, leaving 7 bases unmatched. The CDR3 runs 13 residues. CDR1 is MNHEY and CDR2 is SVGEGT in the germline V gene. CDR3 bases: TGTGCCAGCATCCCAGGGGGTGGATCACCCCTCCACTTT. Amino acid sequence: CASIPGGGSPLHF.

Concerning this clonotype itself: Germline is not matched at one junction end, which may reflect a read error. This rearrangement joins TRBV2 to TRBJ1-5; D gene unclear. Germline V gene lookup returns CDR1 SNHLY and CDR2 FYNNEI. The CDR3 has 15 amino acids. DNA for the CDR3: TGTGCCAGCAGTGAAGTAAGCTATCGCAATAAGCCCCAGCATTTT. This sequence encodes CASSEVSYRNKPQHF.

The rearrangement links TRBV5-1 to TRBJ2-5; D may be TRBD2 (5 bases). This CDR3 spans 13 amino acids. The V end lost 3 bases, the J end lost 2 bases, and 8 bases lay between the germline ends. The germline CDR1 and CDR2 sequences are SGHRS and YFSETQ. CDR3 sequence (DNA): TGCGCCAGCAGCTCGGGATCACAAGAGACCCAGTACTTC. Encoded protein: CASSSGSQETQYF. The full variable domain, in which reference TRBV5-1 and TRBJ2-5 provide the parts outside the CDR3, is KAGVTQTPRYLIKTRGQQVTLSCSPISGHRSVSWYQQTPGQGLQFLFEYFSETQRNKGNFPGRFSGRQFSNSRSEMNVSTLELGDSALYLCASSSGSQETQYFGPGTRLLVL.

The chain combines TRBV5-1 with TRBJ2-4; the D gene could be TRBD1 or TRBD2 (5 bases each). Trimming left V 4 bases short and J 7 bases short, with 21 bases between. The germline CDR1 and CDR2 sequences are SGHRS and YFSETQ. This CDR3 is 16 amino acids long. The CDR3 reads CASSPRENRYWNIQYF. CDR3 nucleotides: TGCGCCAGCAGCCCGAGGGAGAACAGGTATTGGAACATTCAGTACTTC.

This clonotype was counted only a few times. The DNA for the CDR3 is TGTGCCAGCAGTTTATCGGGACAGGGAAACTATGGCTACACCTTC. It yields the protein CASSLSGQGNYGYTF. The V gene is TRBV28, the J gene TRBJ1-2; 9 bases line up with TRBD1. Losses at the gene ends were 1 base for V and 2 bases for J; bases not matched to a gene: 2. The CDR3 extends over 15 amino acids. Per the germline V gene, CDR1 is MDHEN and CDR2 is SYDVKM.

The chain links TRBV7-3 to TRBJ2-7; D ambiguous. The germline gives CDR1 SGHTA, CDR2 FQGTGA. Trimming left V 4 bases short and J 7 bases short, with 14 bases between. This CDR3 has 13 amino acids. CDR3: CASSSRRRSEQYF. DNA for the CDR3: TGTGCCAGCAGCTCCCGGCGCCGGAGTGAGCAGTACTTC.

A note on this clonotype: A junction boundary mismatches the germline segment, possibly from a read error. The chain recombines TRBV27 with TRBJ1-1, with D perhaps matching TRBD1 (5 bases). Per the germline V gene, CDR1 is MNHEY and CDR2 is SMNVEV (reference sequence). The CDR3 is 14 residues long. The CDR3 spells CAGSPRDPGTEAFF. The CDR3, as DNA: TGTGCCGGCAGTCCCCGGGACCCTGGGACTGAAGCTTTCTTT.

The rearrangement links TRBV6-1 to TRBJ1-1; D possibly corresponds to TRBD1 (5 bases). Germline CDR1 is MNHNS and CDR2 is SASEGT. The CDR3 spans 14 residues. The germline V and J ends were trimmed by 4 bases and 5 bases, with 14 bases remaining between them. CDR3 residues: CASSVDPGVTEAFF. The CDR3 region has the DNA TGTGCCAGCAGTGTTGACCCGGGGGTTACTGAAGCTTTCTTT.

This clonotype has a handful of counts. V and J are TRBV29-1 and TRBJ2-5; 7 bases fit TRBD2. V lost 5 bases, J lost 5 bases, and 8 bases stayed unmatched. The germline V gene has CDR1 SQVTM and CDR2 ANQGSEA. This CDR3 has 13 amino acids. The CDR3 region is CSVLAEAGETQYF. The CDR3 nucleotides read TGCAGCGTTCTAGCGGAGGCGGGGGAGACCCAGTACTTC.

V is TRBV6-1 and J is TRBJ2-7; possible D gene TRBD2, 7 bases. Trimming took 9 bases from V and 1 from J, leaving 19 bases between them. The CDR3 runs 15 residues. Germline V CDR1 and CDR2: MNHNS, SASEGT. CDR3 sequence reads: CASSGGLAVSYEQYF. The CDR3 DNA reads TGTGCCAGTTCCGGGGGGCTAGCGGTTTCCTACGAGCAGTACTTC.

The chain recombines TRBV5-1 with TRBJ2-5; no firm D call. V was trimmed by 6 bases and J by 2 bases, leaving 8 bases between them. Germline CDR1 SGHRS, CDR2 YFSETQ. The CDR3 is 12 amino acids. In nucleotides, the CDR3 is TGCGCCAGCACCGTGGATCAAGAGACCCAGTACTTC. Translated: CASTVDQETQYF.

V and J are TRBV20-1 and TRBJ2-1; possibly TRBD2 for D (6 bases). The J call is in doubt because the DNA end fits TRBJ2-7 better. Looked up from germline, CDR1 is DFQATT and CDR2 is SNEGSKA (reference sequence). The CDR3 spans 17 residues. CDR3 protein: CSAPPGGTYSSYNEQYF. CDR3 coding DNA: TGCAGTGCTCCTCCTGGGGGGACTTACAGCTCCTACAATGAGCAGTACTTC.

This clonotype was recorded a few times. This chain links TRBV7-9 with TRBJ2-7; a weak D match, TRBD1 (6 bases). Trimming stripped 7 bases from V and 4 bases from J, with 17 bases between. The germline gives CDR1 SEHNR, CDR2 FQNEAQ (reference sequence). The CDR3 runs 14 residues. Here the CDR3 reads CASTLGAGQYEQYF. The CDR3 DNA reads TGTGCCAGCACCTTGGGGGCAGGGCAATACGAGCAGTACTTC.

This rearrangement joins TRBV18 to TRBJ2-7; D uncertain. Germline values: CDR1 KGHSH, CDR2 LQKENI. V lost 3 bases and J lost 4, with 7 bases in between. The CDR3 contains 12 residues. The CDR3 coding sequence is TGTGCCAGCTCACCGACCGAATACGAGCAGTACTTC. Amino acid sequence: CASSPTEYEQYF.

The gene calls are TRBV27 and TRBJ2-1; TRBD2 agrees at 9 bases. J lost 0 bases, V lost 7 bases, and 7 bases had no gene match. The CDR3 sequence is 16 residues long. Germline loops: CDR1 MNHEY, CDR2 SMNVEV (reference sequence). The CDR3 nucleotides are TGTGCCAGCAATAAACGTAGCGGGAGCTCCTACAATGAGCAGTTCTTC. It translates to CASNKRSGSSYNEQFF.

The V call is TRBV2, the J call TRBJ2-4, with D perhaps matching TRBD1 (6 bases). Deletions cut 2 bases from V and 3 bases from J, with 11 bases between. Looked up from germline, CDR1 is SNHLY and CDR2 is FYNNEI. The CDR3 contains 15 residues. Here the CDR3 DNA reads TGTGCCAGCAGTGAACAGGGGTTGAGCAAAAACATTCAGTACTTC. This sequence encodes CASSEQGLSKNIQYF. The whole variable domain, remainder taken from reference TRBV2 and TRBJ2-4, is EPEVTQTPSHQVTQMGQEVILRCVPISNHLYFYWYRQILGQKVEFLVSFYNNEISEKSEIFDDQFSVERPDGSNFTLKIRSTKLEDSAMYFCASSEQGLSKNIQYFGAGTRLSVL.